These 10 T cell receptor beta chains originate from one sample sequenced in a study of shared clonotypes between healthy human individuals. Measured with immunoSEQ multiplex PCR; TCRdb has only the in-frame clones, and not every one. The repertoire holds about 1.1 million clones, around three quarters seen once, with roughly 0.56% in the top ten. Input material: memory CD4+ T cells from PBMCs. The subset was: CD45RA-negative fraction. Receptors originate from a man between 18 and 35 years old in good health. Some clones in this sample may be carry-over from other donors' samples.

CDR3 coding DNA: TGTGCCAGCAGTTTCCGGGACAGGGGAGTTGCTGAGCAGTTCTTC. This encodes CASSFRDRGVAEQFF. This chain uses TRBV27 with TRBJ2-1, with 10 nucleotides matching TRBD1. V lost 3 bases, J lost 9 bases, and 8 bases stayed unmatched. Germline loops: CDR1 MNHEY, CDR2 SMNVEV (reference sequence). The length of the CDR3 is 15 residues.

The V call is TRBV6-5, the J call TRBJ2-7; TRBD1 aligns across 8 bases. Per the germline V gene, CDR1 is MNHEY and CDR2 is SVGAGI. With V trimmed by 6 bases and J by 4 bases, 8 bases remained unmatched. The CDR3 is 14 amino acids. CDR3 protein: CASRRRTGGYEQYF. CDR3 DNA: TGTGCCAGCAGAAGGAGAACAGGGGGGTACGAGCAGTACTTC.

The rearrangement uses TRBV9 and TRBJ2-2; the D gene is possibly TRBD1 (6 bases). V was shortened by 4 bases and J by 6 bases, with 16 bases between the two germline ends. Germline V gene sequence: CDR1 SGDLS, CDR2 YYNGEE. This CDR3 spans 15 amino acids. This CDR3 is CASSFDGGAPGELFF. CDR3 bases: TGTGCCAGCAGCTTCGATGGGGGCGCTCCCGGGGAGCTGTTTTTT.

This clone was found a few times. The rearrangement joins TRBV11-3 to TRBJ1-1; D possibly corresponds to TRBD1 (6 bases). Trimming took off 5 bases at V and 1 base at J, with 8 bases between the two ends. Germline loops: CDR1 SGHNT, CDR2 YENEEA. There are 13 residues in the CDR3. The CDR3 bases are TGTGCCAGCAGCGGACAGCAGAACACTGAAGCTTTCTTT. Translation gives CASSGQQNTEAFF. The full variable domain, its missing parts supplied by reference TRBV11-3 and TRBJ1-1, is EAGVVQSPRYKIIEKKQPVAFWCNPISGHNTLYWYLQNLGQGPELLIRYENEEAVDDSQLPKDRFSAERLKGVDSTLKIQPAELGDSAVYLCASSGQQNTEAFFGQGTRLTVV.

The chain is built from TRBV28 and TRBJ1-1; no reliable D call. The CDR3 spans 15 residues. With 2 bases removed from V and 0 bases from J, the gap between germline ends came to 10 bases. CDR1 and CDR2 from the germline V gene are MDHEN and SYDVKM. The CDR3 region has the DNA TGTGCCAGCAGTTTAGGGCCAGGATTGAACACTGAAGCTTTCTTT. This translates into CASSLGPGLNTEAFF. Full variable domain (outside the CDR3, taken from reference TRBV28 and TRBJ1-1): DVKVTQSSRYLVKRTGEKVFLECVQDMDHENMFWYRQDPGLGLRLIYFSYDVKMKEKGDIPEGYSVSREKKERFSLILESASTNQTSMYLCASSLGPGLNTEAFFGQGTRLTVV.

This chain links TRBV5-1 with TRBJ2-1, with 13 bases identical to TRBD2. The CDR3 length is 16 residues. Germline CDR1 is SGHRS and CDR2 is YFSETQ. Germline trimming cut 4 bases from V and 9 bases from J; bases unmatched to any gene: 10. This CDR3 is CASSLTSGRSRGEQFF. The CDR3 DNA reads TGCGCCAGCAGCCTGACTAGCGGGAGGTCGCGGGGTGAGCAGTTCTTC.

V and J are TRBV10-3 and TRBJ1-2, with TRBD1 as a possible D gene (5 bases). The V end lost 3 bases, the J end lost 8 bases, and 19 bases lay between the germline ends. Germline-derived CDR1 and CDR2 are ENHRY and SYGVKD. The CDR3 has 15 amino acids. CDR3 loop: CAISEAGRPVRGYTF. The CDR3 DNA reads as TGTGCCATCAGTGAAGCGGGACGGCCCGTAAGGGGCTACACCTTC.

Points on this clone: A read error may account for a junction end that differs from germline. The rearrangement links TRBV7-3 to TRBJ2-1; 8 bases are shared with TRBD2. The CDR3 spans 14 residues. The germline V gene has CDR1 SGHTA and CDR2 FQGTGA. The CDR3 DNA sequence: TGTGCCAGCAGCAGTAGCGGGGCTTGCAATGAGCAGATCTTC. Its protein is CASSSSGACNEQIF.

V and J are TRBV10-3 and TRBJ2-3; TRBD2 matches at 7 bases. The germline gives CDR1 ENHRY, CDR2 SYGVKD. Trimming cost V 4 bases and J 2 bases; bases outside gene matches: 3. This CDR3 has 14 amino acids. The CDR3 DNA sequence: TGTGCCATCAGTGCTAGCGGAGCCACAGATACGCAGTATTTT. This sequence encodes CAISASGATDTQYF.

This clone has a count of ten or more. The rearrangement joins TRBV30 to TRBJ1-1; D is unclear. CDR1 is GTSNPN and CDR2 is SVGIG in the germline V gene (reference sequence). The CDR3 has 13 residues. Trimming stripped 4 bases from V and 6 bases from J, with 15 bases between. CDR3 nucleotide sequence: TGTGCCTGGATGGAATTTTCTTGGTCTGAAGCTTTCTTT. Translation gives CAWMEFSWSEAFF.